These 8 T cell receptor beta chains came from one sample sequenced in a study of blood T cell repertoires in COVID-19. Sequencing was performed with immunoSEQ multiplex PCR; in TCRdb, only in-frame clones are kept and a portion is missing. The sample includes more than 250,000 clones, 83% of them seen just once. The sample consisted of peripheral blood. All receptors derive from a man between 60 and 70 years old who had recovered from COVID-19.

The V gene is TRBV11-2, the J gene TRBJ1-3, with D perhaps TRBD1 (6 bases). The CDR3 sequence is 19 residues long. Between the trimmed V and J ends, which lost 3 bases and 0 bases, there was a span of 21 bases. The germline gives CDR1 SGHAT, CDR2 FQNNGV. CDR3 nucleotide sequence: TGTGCCAGCAGCTTTCGCCGACAGGCCCCTTTGACCTCTGGAAACACCATATATTTT. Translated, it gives CASSFRRQAPLTSGNTIYF.

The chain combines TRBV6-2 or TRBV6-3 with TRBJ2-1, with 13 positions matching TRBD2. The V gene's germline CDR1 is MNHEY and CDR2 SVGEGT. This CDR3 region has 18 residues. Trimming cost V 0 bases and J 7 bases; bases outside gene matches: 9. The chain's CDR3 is CASSYSGTSGVGRNEQFF. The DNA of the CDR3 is TGTGCCAGCAGTTACTCGGGGACTAGCGGGGTTGGGCGGAATGAGCAGTTCTTC.

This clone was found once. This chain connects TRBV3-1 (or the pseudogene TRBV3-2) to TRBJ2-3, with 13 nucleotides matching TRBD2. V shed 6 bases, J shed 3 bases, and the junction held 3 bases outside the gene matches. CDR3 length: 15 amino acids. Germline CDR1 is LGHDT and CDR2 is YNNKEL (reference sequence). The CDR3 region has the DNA TGTGCCAGCAGACCGGGACTAGCGGGAACAGATACGCAGTATTTT. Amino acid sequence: CASRPGLAGTDTQYF.

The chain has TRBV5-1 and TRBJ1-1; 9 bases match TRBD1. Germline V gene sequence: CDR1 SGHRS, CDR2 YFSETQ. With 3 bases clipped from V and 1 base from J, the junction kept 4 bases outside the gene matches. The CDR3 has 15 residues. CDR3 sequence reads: CASSSEDRGNTEAFF. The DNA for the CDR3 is TGCGCCAGCAGCTCAGAGGACAGGGGGAACACTGAAGCTTTCTTT.

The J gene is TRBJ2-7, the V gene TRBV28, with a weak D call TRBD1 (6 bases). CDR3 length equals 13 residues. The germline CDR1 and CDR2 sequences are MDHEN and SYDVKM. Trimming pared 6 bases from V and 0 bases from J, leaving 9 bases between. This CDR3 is CASRRTASYEQYF. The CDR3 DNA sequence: TGTGCCAGCAGAAGGACAGCCTCCTACGAGCAGTACTTC.

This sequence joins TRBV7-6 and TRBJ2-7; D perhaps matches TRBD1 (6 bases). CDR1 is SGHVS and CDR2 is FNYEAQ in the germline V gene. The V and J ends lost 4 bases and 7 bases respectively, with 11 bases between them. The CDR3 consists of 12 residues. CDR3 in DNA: TGTGCCAGCAGCTCCCAAAGGGGGGAGCAGTACTTC. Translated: CASSSQRGEQYF.

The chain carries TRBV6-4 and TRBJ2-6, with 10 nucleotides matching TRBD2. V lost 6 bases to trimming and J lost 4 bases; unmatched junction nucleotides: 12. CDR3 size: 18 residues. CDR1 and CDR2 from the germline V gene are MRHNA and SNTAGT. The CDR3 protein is CASSPGLAGVSGANVLTF. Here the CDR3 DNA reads TGTGCCAGCAGCCCCGGGCTAGCGGGGGTTTCCGGGGCCAACGTCCTGACTTTC.

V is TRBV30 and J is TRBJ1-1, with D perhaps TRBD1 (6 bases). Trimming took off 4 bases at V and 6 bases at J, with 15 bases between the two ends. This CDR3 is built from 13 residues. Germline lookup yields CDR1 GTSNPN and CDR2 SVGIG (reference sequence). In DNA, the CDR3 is TGTGCCTGGATGCGGGGGGGGCGGCCTGAAGCTTTCTTT. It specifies CAWMRGGRPEAFF.